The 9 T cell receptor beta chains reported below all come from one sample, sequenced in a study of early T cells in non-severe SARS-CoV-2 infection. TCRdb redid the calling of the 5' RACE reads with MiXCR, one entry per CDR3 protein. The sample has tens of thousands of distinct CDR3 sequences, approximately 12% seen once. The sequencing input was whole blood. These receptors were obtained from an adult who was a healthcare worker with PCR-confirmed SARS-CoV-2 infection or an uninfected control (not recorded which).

CDR3 sequence (DNA): TGTGCTAGTGGTCCGCAGGGGCCTGAAAACATTCAGTACTTC. Its protein is CASGPQGPENIQYF. The chain couples TRBV12-5 to TRBJ2-4; a weak D match, TRBD1 (6 bases). CDR3 length equals 14 residues. CDR1 LGHNT and CDR2 FRNRAP come from the germline V gene. The ends were cut back, 5 bases at V and 5 bases at J, with 13 bases in the middle.

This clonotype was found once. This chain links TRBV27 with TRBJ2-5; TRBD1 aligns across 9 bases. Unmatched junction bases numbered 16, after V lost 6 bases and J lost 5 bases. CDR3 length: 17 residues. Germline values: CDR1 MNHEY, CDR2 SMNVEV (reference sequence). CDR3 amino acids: CASRRDRVGSGEETQYF. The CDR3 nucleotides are TGTGCCAGCAGAAGGGACAGGGTAGGATCGGGAGAGGAGACCCAGTACTTC.

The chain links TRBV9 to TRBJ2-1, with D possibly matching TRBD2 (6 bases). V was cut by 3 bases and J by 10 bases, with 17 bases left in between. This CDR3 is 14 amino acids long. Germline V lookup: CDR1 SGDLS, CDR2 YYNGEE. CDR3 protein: CASSDRDSRSEQFF. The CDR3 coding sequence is TGTGCCAGCAGCGATCGGGACTCCCGATCAGAGCAGTTCTTC.

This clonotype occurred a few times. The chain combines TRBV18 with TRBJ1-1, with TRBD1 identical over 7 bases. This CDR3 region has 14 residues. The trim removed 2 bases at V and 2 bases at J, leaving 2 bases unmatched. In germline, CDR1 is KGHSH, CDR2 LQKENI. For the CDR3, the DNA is TGTGCCAGCTCACCAGGGACAGACAACACTGAAGCTTTCTTT. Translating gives CASSPGTDNTEAFF.

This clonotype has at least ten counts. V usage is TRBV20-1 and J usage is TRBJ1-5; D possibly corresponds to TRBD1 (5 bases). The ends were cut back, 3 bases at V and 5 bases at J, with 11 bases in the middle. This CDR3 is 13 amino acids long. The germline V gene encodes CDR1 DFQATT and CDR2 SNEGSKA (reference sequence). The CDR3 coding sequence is TGCAGTGCTAGGTCAGGGAGGGATCAGCCCCAGCATTTT. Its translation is CSARSGRDQPQHF.

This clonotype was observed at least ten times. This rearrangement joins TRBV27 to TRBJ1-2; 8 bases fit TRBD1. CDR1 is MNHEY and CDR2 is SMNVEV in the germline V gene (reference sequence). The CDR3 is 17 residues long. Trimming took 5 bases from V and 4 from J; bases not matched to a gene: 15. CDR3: CASSPLRRDRPLYGYTF. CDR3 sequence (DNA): TGTGCCAGCAGTCCACTCCGCCGGGACAGGCCCCTCTATGGCTACACCTTC.

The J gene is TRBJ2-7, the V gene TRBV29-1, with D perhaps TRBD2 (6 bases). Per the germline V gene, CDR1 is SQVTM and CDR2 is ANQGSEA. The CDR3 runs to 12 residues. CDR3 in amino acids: CSARAGSYEQYF. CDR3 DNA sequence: TGCAGTGCCCGGGCGGGATCCTACGAGCAGTACTTC.

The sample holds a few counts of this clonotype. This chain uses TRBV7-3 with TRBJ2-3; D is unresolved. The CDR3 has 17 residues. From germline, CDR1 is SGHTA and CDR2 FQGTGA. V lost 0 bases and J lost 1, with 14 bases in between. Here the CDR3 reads CASSLTMSPLGTDTQYF. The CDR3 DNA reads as TGTGCCAGCAGCTTAACGATGTCTCCCCTTGGCACAGATACGCAGTATTTT.

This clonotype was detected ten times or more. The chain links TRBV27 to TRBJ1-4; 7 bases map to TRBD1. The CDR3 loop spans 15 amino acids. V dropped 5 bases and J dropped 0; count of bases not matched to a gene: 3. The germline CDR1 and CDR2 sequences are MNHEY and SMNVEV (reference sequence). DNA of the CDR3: TGTGCCAGCAGTCCTACAGGGGCAACTAATGAAAAACTGTTTTTT. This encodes CASSPTGATNEKLFF.